This TCR beta chain emerged from a study of STAT5B mutations in CD4+ large granular lymphocyte leukemia. Study-level results: 8/27 top patient clones versus 2/35 control clones were TRBV06-family.

Turning to this clone: Its specificity is not known.

Buffy coats from healthy blood donors served as controls. Clones were read by immunoSEQ multiplex PCR, and TCRdb kept only the in-frame ones, dropping some. Here the sample spans 48,000 or so clones, 60% to 75% being singletons. Germline V gene data show CDR1 as GTSNPN and CDR2 as SVGIG (reference sequence). This CDR3 region has 13 residues. Trimming cost V 0 bases and J 7 bases, with 7 bases left between them. The sample comprised CD4+ T cells from blood buffy coats. This TCR came from a human donor in good health. The chain employs TRBV30 and TRBJ1-6; D remains ambiguous. CDR3 bases: TGTGCCTGGAGTGTATTCGGGAATTCACCCCTCCACTTT. It specifies CAWSVFGNSPLHF. The entire variable domain, with the rest obtained from reference TRBV30 and TRBJ1-6, is as follows: SQTIHQWPATLVQPVGSPLSLECTVEGTSNPNLYWYRQAAGRGLQLLFYSVGIGQISSEVPQNLSASRPQDRQFILSSKKLLLSDSGFYLCAWSVFGNSPLHFGNGTRLTVT.